Detailed here is one T cell receptor beta chain. The antigen is not known. The source of the sample is a study of beta chain features in type 1 diabetes. Turning to the study itself: Healthy donors and patients showed comparable age, gender and cell yields.

This CDR3 is built from 14 residues. V was shortened by 3 bases and J by 4 bases, with 12 bases between the two germline ends. From germline, CDR1 is SNHLY and CDR2 FYNNEI. Via CD45RO/CCR7/CD25/CD127/CD95/CD27, cells of the CD4+ naive, central memory, regulatory and stem cell-like memory subsets were sorted. Findings of the study overall: All four CD4+ subsets from Type 1 diabetes patients carried moderately but significantly shorter TCRB CDR3s. Patients with type 1 diabetes carried fewer insertions and had more deletions at their VDJ junctions. Whatever favoring of shorter templates PCR might show would apply equally to patients and controls.

Investigators reverse transcribed all isolated RNA, so they sequenced expressed TCRB transcripts. Sequenced by immunoSEQ multiplex PCR; TCRdb stores in-frame clones only, minus some. The data hold a few hundred thousand clones, with 15% to 20% observed a single time. This TCR derives from a man between 25 and 39 years old with type 1 diabetes. The V call is TRBV2, the J call TRBJ2-5; D is perhaps TRBD2 (7 bases). The specimen was naive CD4+ T cells from blood. The CDR3 bases are TGTGCCAGCAGTGAGGACAGCGGGGTAGAGACCCAGTACTTC. Translation gives CASSEDSGVETQYF. Full variable domain (remainder filled in from reference TRBV2 and TRBJ2-5): EPEVTQTPSHQVTQMGQEVILRCVPISNHLYFYWYRQILGQKVEFLVSFYNNEISEKSEIFDDQFSVERPDGSNFTLKIRSTKLEDSAMYFCASSEDSGVETQYFGPGTRLLVL.